This T cell receptor beta chain is from a study of OX40 agonist ivuxolimab in advanced cancers. Study background: Participants averaged approximately 65 years of age (range roughly 20 to 90) and were around 83% male. The study's findings and limits: CD4+ and CD8+ T cells in blood underwent clonal expansion by week 6 at 0.1 to 3.0 mg/kg. CD8+ T cells averaged more expanded clones than CD4+.

V trimming: 4 bases; J trimming: 1 base; junction bases outside the gene matches: 3. The CDR3 contains 15 residues. Germline V lookup: CDR1 SGHTA, CDR2 FQGNSA. Generated by immunoSEQ multiplex PCR, the TCRdb table keeps only in-frame clones and is missing some. This table holds 25,000 to 35,000 clones, approximately 91% found once. Patients were excluded for autoimmune disease history or systemic immunosuppression. As for this clone: Antigen: not known.

The source of this sequence is an adult with an advanced solid tumor such as melanoma, head and neck, liver or kidney cancer. This rearrangement joins TRBV7-2 to TRBJ2-1, with 8 nucleotides matching TRBD1. Sample: CD4+ or CD8+ T cells sorted from blood, taken in a trial of the OX40 agonist ivuxolimab. DNA of the CDR3: TGTGCCAGCAGCTCAGGGGGCGGATCCTACAATGAGCAGTTCTTC. Encoded protein: CASSSGGGSYNEQFF.